This T cell receptor beta chain was captured in a study of blood T cells in healthy people across ages. At the level of the study: Per two T cells, template switching captured roughly one barcoded beta molecule.

On this clonotype itself: Being one base from a much bigger clone, this may be a read error.

A second PCR, run for about 6 to 12 cycles, used a sample-barcoded 5' primer plus a J-beta primer mix. Through a template-switch adaptor with 12 random nucleotides, each cDNA molecule received a tag. TCRdb fed the 5' RACE reads into MiXCR, producing one record per CDR3 protein. The top ten clones hold 15% to 17% of a sample with around 670,000 distinct CDR3 sequences, 25% to 35% of them seen once. Germline V CDR1 and CDR2: SGHRS, YFSETQ. This CDR3 has 16 residues. V dropped 7 bases and J dropped 7; count of bases not matched to a gene: 16. What was sequenced was blood. The rearrangement links TRBV5-1 to TRBJ2-7; 11 nucleotides match TRBD2. This TCR came from an elderly woman in good health. Written as DNA, the CDR3 is TGCGCCAGCCGAGTAGCGGGGGGGGTTATTAACAATGAGCAGTACTTC. Translating gives CASRVAGGVINNEQYF.